This T cell receptor beta chain was recovered during a study of CD8+ T cells in alopecia areata. Study outcomes and limitations: Both scalp clonality and the expanded CD8+ clones among the top 100 showed a significant decrease with tofacitinib.

The germline CDR1 and CDR2 sequences are SNHLY and FYNNEI. This CDR3 contains 12 residues. The V and J ends lost 7 bases and 11 bases respectively, with 17 bases between them. About this clone: Its cognate antigen is unknown.

Treatment here: oral pan-JAK inhibitor, 5-10 mg twice daily. cDNA reverse transcribed from extracted RNA served as the sequencing template. Data came from immunoSEQ multiplex PCR; TCRdb stores just in-frame clones and leaves some out. The sample has 150,000 to 200,000 clones; roughly 50% are singletons. The receptor was isolated from a human donor with alopecia areata. Sequenced material: CD4+ T cells sorted from blood, taken at approximately week 60, from a patient treated with tofacitinib. This rearrangement joins TRBV2 to TRBJ1-1, with a weak D call TRBD1 (5 bases). The CDR3 nucleotides read TGTGCCAGCACTCAGCAGGGATCGCGGGCTTTCTTT. Translating gives CASTQQGSRAFF. The full variable domain, completed using reference TRBV2 and TRBJ1-1, is EPEVTQTPSHQVTQMGQEVILRCVPISNHLYFYWYRQILGQKVEFLVSFYNNEISEKSEIFDDQFSVERPDGSNFTLKIRSTKLEDSAMYFCASTQQGSRAFFGQGTRLTVV.